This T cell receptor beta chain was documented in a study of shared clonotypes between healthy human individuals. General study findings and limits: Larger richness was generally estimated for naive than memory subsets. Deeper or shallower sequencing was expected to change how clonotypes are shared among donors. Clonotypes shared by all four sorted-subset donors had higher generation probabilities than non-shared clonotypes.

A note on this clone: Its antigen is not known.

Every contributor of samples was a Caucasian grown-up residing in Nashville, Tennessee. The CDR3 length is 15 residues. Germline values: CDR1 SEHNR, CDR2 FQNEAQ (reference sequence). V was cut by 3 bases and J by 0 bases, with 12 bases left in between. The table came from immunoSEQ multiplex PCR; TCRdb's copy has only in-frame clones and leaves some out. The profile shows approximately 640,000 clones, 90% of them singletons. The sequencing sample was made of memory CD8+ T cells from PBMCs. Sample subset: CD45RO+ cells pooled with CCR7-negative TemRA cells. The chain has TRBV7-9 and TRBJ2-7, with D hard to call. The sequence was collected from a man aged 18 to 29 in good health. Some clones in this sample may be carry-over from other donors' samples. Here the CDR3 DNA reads TGTGCCAGCAGCTTTTCTGAACGAGCCTCCTACGAGCAGTACTTC. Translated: CASSFSERASYEQYF.